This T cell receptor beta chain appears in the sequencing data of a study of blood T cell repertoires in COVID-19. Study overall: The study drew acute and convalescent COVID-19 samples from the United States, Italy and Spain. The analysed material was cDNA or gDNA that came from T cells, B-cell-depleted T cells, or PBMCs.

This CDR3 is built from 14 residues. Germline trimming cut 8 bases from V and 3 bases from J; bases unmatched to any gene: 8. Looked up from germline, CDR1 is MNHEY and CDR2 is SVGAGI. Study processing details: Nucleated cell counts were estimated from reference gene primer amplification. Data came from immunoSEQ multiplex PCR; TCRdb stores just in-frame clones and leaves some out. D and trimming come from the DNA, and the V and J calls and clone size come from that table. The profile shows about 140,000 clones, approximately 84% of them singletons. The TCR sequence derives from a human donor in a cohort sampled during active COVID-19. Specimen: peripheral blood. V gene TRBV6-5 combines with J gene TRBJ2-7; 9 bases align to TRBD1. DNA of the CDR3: TGTGCCAGCGGGGGGACAGGGACTTTCTACGAGCAGTACTTC. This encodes CASGGTGTFYEQYF.